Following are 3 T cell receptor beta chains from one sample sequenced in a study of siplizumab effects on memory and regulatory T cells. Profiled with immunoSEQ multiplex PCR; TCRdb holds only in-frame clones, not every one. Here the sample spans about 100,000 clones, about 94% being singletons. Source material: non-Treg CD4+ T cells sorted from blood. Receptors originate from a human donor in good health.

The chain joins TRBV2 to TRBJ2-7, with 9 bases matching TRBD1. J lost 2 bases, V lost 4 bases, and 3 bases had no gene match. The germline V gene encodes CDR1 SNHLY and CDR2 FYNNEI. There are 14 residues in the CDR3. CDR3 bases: TGTGCCAGCAGTGCCGGGACAGGGCCCTACGAGCAGTACTTC. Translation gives CASSAGTGPYEQYF.

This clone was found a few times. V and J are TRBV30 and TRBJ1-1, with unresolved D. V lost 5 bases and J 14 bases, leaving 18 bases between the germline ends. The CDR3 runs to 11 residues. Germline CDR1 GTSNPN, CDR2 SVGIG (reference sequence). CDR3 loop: CAWSGSRICFF. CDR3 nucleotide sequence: TGTGCCTGGTCTGGCTCCAGGATTTGCTTCTTT.

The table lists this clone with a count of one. CDR3 sequence: CASSFLELQETQYF. The DNA of the CDR3 is TGCGCCAGCAGCTTCCTTGAGCTCCAAGAGACCCAGTACTTC. The gene calls are TRBV5-1 and TRBJ2-5; D uncertain. Germline V gene sequence: CDR1 SGHRS, CDR2 YFSETQ. The CDR3 sequence is 14 residues long. Trimming stripped 2 bases from V and 1 base from J, with 9 bases between.